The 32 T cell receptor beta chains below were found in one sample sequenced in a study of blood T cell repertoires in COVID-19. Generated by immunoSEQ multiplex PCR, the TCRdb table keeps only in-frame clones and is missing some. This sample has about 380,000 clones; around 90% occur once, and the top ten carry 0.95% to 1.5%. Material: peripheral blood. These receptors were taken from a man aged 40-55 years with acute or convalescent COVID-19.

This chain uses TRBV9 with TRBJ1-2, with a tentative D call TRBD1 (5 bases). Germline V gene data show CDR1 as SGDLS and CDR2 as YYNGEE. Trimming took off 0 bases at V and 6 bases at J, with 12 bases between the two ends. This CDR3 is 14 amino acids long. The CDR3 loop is CASSVAVRADGYTF. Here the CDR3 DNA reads TGTGCCAGCAGCGTAGCCGTCAGGGCTGATGGCTACACCTTC.

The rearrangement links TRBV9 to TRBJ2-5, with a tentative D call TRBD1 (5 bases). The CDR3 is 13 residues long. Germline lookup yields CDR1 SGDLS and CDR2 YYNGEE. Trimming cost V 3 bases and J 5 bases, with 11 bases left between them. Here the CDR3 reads CASSATGLETQYF. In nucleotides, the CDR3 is TGTGCCAGCAGCGCTACAGGTTTGGAGACCCAGTACTTC. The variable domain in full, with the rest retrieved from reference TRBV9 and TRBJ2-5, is DSGVTQTPKHLITATGQRVTLRCSPRSGDLSVYWYQQSLDQGLQFLIQYYNGEERAKGNILERFSAQQFPDLHSELNLSSLELGDSALYFCASSATGLETQYFGPGTRLLVL.

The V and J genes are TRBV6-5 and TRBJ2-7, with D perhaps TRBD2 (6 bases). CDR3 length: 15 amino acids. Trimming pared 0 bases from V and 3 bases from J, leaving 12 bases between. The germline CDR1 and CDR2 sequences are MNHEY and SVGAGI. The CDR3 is CASSYSGGGSYEQYF. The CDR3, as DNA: TGTGCCAGCAGTTACTCCGGGGGTGGGAGCTACGAGCAGTACTTC.

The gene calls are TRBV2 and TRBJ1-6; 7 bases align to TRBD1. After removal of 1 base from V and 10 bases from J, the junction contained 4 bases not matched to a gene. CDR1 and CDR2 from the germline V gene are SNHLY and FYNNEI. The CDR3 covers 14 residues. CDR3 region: CASSEEGARSPLHF. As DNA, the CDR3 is TGTGCCAGCAGTGAAGAGGGGGCGAGGTCACCCCTCCACTTT.

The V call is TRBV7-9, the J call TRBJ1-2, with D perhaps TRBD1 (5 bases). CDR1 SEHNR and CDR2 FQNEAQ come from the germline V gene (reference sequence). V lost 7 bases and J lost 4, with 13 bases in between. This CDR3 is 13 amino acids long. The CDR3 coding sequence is TGTGCCAGCATTGGGGCCTATGGCTATGGCTACACCTTC. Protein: CASIGAYGYGYTF.

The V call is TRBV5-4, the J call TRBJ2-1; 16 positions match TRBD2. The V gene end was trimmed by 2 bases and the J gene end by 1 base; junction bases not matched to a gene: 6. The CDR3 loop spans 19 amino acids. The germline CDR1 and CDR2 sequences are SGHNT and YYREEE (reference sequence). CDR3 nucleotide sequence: TGTGCCAGCAGCTTTCCGGGACTAGCGGGGGGGATGTCCTACAATGAGCAGTTCTTC. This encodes CASSFPGLAGGMSYNEQFF.

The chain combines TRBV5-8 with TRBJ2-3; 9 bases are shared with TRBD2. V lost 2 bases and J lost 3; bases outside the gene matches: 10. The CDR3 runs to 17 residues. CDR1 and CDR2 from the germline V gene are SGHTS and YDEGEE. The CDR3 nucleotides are TGTGCCAGCAGCTTCGGGAACGCGGGAGGGCCGACAGATACGCAGTATTTT. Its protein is CASSFGNAGGPTDTQYF.

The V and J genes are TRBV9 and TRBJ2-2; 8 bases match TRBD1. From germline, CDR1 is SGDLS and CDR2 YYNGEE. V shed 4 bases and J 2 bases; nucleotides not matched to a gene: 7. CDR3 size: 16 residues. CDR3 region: CASSSGQGPNTGELFF. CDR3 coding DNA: TGTGCCAGCAGCTCCGGACAGGGCCCCAACACCGGGGAGCTGTTTTTT.

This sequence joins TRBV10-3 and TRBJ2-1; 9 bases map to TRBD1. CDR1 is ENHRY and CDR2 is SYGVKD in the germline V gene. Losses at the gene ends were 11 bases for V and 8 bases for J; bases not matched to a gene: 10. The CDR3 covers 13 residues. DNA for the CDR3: TGTGCCTCGGCGACGAGACAGGGGGATGAGCAGTTCTTC. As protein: CASATRQGDEQFF.

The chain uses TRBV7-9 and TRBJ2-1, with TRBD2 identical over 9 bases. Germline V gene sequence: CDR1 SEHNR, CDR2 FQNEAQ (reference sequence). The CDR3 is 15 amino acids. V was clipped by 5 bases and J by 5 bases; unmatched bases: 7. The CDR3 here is CASSKRLAEDNEQFF. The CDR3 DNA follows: TGTGCCAGCAGCAAAAGACTAGCGGAGGACAATGAGCAGTTCTTC.

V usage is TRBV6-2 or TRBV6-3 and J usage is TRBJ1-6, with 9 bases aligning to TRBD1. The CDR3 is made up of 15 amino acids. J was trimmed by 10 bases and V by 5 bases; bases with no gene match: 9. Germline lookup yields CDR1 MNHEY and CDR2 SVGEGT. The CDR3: CASSTYRGPGSPLHF. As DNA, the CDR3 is TGTGCCAGCAGTACTTACAGGGGGCCAGGGTCACCCCTCCACTTT.

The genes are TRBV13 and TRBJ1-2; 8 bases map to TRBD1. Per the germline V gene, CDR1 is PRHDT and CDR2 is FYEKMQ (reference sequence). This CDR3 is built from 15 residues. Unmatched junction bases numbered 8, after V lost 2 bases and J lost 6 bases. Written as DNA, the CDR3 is TGTGCCAGCAGCTTACGGACAGGGACTAAAGATGGCTACACCTTC. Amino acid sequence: CASSLRTGTKDGYTF.

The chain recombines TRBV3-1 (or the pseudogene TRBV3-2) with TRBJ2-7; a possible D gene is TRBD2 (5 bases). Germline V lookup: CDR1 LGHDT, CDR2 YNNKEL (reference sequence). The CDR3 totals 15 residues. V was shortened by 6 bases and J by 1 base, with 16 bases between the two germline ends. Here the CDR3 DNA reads TGTGCCAGCAGTGATAACGGACTCCGATCCTACGAGCAGTACTTC. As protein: CASSDNGLRSYEQYF.

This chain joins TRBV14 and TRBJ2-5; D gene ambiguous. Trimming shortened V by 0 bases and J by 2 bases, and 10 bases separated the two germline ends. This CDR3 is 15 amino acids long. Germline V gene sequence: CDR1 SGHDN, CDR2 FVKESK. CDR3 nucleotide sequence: TGTGCCAGCAGCCAAGATCGGCACAGACAAGAGACCCAGTACTTC. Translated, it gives CASSQDRHRQETQYF.

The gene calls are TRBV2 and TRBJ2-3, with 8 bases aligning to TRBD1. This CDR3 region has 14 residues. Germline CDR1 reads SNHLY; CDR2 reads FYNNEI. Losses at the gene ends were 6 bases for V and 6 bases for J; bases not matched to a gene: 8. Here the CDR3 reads CASSSDRAGDTQYF. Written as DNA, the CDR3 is TGTGCCAGCAGCTCGGACAGGGCCGGGGATACGCAGTATTTT.

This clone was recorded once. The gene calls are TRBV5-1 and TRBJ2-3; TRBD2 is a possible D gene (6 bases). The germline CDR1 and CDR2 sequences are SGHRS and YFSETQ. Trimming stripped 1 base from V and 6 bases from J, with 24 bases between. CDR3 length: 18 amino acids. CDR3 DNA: TGCGCCAGCAGCTTGAATGGCTGGACTACCCGACTGGAGGATACGCAGTATTTT. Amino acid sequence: CASSLNGWTTRLEDTQYF.

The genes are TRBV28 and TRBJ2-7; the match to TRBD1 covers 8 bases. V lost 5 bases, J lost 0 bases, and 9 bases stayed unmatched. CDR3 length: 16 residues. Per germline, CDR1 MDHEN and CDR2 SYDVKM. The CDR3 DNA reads TGTGCCAGCAGTAAACCAAGGACAGGGTTCTCCTACGAGCAGTACTTC. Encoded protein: CASSKPRTGFSYEQYF. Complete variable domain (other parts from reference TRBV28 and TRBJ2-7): DVKVTQSSRYLVKRTGEKVFLECVQDMDHENMFWYRQDPGLGLRLIYFSYDVKMKEKGDIPEGYSVSREKKERFSLILESASTNQTSMYLCASSKPRTGFSYEQYFGPGTRLTVT.

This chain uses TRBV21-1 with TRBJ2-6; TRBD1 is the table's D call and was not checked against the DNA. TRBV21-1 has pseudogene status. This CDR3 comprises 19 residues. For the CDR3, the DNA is TGTGCCAGCAGCTCAAAAAGGACATATGATAGATCTGGGGCCAACGTCCTGACTTTC. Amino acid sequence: CASSSKRTYDRSGANVLTF.

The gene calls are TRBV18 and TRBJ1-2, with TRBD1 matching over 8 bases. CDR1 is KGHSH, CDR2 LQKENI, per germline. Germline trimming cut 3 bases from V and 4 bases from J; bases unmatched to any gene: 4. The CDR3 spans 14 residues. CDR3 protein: CASSPGQDFYGYTF. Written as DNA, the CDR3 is TGTGCCAGCTCACCGGGACAGGACTTCTATGGCTACACCTTC.

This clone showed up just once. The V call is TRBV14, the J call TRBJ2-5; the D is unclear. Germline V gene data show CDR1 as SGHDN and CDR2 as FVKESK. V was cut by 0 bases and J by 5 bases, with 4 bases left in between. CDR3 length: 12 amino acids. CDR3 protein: CASSQERETQYF. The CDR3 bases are TGTGCCAGCAGCCAAGAGAGGGAGACCCAGTACTTC.

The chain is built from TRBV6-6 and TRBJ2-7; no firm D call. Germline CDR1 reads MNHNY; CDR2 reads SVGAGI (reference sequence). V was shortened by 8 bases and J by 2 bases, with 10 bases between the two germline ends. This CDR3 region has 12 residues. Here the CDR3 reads CASSVVPYEQYF. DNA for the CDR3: TGTGCCAGCTCGGTGGTGCCCTACGAGCAGTACTTC.

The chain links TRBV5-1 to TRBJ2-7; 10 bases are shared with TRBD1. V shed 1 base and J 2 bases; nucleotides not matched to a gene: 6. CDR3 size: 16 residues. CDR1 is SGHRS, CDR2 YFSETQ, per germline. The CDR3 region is CASSLYGDRGPYEQYF. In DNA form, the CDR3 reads TGCGCCAGCAGCTTGTATGGGGACAGGGGCCCCTACGAGCAGTACTTC.

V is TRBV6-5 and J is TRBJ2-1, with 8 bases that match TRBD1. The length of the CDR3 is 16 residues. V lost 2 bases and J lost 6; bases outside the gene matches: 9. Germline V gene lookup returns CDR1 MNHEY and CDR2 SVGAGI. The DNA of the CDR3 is TGTGCCAGCAGTTACGGGGTTTATGGACAGGGCAATGAGCAGTTCTTC. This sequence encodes CASSYGVYGQGNEQFF.

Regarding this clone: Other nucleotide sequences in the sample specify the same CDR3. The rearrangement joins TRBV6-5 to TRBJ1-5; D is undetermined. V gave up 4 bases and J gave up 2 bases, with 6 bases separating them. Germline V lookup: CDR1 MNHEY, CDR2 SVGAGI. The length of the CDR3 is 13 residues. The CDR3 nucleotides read TGTGCCAGCAGTTCTACAGGCAATCAGCCCCAGCATTTT. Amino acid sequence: CASSSTGNQPQHF.

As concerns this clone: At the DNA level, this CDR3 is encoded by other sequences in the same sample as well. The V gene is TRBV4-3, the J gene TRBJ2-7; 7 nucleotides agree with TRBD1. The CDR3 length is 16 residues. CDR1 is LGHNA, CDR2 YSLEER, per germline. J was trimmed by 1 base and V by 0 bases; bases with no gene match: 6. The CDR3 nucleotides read TGCGCCAGCAGCCAAGACTGGGCAGGGGGTTCCTACGAGCAGTACTTC. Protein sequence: CASSQDWAGGSYEQYF.

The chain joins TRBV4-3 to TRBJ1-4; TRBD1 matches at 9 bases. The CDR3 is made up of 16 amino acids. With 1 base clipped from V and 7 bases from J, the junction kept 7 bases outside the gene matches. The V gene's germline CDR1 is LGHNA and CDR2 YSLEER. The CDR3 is CASSQGGQGAGEKLFF. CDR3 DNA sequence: TGCGCCAGCAGCCAAGGGGGACAGGGTGCGGGTGAAAAACTGTTTTTT.

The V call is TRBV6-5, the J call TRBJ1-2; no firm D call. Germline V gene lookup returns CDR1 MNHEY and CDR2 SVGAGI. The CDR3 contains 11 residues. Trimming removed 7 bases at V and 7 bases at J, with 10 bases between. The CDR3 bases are TGTGCCAGCACTAGCGGGCGTGGCTACACCTTC. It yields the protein CASTSGRGYTF.

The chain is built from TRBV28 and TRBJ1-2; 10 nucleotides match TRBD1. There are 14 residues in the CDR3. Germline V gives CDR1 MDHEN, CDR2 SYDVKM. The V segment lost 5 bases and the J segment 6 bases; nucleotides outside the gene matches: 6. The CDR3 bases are TGTGCCAGCAGTATTCCCGGACAGGGGGATGGCTACACCTTC. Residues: CASSIPGQGDGYTF.

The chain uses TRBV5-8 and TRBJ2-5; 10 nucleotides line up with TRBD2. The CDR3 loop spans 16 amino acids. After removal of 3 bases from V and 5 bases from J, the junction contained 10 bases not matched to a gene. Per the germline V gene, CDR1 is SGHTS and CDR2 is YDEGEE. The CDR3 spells CASSSVILAGEETQYF. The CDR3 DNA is TGTGCCAGCAGCTCGGTGATCCTAGCGGGGGAGGAGACCCAGTACTTC.

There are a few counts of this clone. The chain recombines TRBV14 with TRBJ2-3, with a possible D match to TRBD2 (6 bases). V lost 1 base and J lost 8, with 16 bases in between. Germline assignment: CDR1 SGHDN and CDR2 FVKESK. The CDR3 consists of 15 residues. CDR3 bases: TGTGCCAGCAGCCAAGTCGGAGGGGCCGGTGGTACGCAGTATTTT. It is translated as CASSQVGGAGGTQYF.

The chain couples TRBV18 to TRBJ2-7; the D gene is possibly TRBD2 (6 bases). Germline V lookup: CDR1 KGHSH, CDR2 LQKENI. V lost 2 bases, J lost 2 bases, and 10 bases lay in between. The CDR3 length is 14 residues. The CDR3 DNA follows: TGTGCCAGCTCACCATCGGGGGTCCCCTACGAGCAGTACTTC. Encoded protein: CASSPSGVPYEQYF.

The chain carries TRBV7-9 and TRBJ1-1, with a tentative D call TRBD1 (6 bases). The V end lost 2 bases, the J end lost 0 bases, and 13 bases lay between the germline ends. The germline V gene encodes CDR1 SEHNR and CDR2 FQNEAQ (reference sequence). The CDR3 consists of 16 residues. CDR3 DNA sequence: TGTGCCAGCAGCTTACGTTTAGGACAGATGAACACTGAAGCTTTCTTT. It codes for CASSLRLGQMNTEAFF.